This is a list of T cell receptor beta chains from one sample in a study of control samples from healthy donors and cancer patients. Assay used: immunoSEQ multiplex PCR; TCRdb lists only in-frame clones, some missing. Here the sample spans 100,000 or so clones, around 89% being singletons. The sequencing sample was made of blood. The receptors here all came from a man aged 30 to 45 in good health. Each CDR3 is given with its conserved first and last residue. The order of the fields is V gene, D gene, J gene, clone size, CDR3 protein, CDR3 DNA. The D gene is left open where the match is weak. Only part of the rows carry a size: once, few, many, or a class if the clone is expanded.

V gene: TRBV4-1; D gene: .; J gene: TRBJ2-3; clone size: .; CDR3 protein: CASSQERSVDTQYF; CDR3 DNA: TGCGCCAGCAGCCAAGAGAGGTCCGTAGATACGCAGTATTTT
V gene: TRBV3-1/TRBV3-2; D gene: .; J gene: TRBJ2-5; clone size: once; CDR3 protein: CASSQDLMGGSQETQYF; CDR3 DNA: TGTGCCAGCAGCCAAGATCTGATGGGGGGCTCACAAGAGACCCAGTACTTC
V gene: TRBV19; D gene: TRBD2; J gene: TRBJ2-1; clone size: .; CDR3 protein: CASSIRMGLAGENEQFF; CDR3 DNA: TGTGCCAGTAGTATAAGAATGGGACTAGCGGGAGAAAATGAGCAGTTCTTC
V gene: TRBV18; D gene: TRBD1; J gene: TRBJ1-2; clone size: .; CDR3 protein: CASSPRTGEKSMYGYTF; CDR3 DNA: TGTGCCAGCTCACCAAGAACAGGGGAGAAATCAATGTATGGCTACACCTTC
V gene: TRBV5-1; D gene: TRBD1; J gene: TRBJ2-3; clone size: once; CDR3 protein: CASSSRTGPSTDTQYF; CDR3 DNA: TGCGCCAGCAGCTCACGGACAGGCCCTAGCACAGATACGCAGTATTTT
V gene: TRBV5-1; D gene: TRBD1; J gene: TRBJ2-1; clone size: .; CDR3 protein: CASSFGTAYNEQFF; CDR3 DNA: TGCGCCAGCAGCTTCGGGACAGCCTACAATGAGCAGTTCTTC
V gene: TRBV12-3/TRBV12-4; D gene: .; J gene: TRBJ1-1; clone size: .; CDR3 protein: CATATNTEAFF; CDR3 DNA: TGTGCCACGGCTACTAACACTGAAGCTTTCTTT
V gene: TRBV6-1; D gene: .; J gene: TRBJ1-2; clone size: .; CDR3 protein: CASSEVVGGGYTF; CDR3 DNA: TGTGCCAGCAGTGAGGTAGTCGGGGGTGGCTACACCTTC
V gene: TRBV7-7; D gene: .; J gene: TRBJ1-5; clone size: .; CDR3 protein: CASSSHGTRRDYNQPQHF; CDR3 DNA: TGTGCCAGCAGCTCTCACGGGACACGAAGAGATTACAATCAGCCCCAGCATTTT
V gene: TRBV6-5; D gene: .; J gene: TRBJ1-5; clone size: once; CDR3 protein: CASTFQEYNQPQHF; CDR3 DNA: TGTGCCAGCACCTTTCAGGAATACAATCAGCCCCAGCATTTT
V gene: TRBV4-3; D gene: TRBD2; J gene: TRBJ2-2; clone size: few; CDR3 protein: CASSPLAGAIHSNTGELFF; CDR3 DNA: TGCGCCAGCAGCCCACTAGCGGGTGCTATCCACTCGAACACCGGGGAGCTGTTTTTT
V gene: TRBV6-1; D gene: .; J gene: TRBJ2-3; clone size: .; CDR3 protein: CASSELGTDTQYF; CDR3 DNA: TGTGCCAGCAGTGAATTAGGCACAGATACGCAGTATTTT
V gene: TRBV7-2; D gene: TRBD1; J gene: TRBJ1-1; clone size: once; CDR3 protein: CASSLHRGSTEAFF; CDR3 DNA: TGTGCCAGCAGCTTGCACAGGGGCTCCACTGAAGCTTTCTTT
V gene: TRBV24-1; D gene: .; J gene: TRBJ2-3; clone size: .; CDR3 protein: CATSEHSGTPTDTQYF; CDR3 DNA: TGTGCCACCAGTGAGCATTCGGGCACCCCCACAGATACGCAGTATTTT
V gene: TRBV6-5; D gene: .; J gene: TRBJ2-7; clone size: medium-sized; CDR3 protein: CASRGYLGEQYF; CDR3 DNA: TGTGCCAGCAGAGGTTATTTAGGGGAGCAGTACTTC
V gene: TRBV7-2; D gene: .; J gene: TRBJ2-1; clone size: .; CDR3 protein: CASSLGRRINEQFF; CDR3 DNA: TGTGCCAGCAGCTTAGGTCGACGGATCAATGAGCAGTTCTTC
V gene: TRBV4-2; D gene: .; J gene: TRBJ2-6; clone size: .; CDR3 protein: CASSKASGANVLTF; CDR3 DNA: TGTGCCAGCAGCAAGGCTTCTGGGGCCAACGTCCTGACTTTC
V gene: TRBV4-1; D gene: TRBD2; J gene: TRBJ2-1; clone size: .; CDR3 protein: CASSQSTSGISNEQFF; CDR3 DNA: TGCGCCAGCAGCCAATCGACTAGCGGGATATCGAATGAGCAGTTCTTC
V gene: TRBV6-2/TRBV6-3; D gene: TRBD1; J gene: TRBJ2-1; clone size: .; CDR3 protein: CASSRIRDRNYNEQFF; CDR3 DNA: TGTGCCAGCAGTAGGATCCGGGACAGAAACTACAATGAGCAGTTCTTC
V gene: TRBV3-1/TRBV3-2; D gene: TRBD1; J gene: TRBJ1-1; clone size: .; CDR3 protein: CASSPRRTGDMNTEAFF; CDR3 DNA: TGTGCCAGCAGCCCGAGAAGGACAGGGGACATGAACACTGAAGCTTTCTTT
V gene: TRBV12-5; D gene: .; J gene: TRBJ1-5; clone size: .; CDR3 protein: CASGLLPFNQPQHF; CDR3 DNA: TGTGCTAGTGGTTTGCTCCCCTTTAATCAGCCCCAGCATTTT
V gene: TRBV12-3/TRBV12-4; D gene: .; J gene: TRBJ1-1; clone size: .; CDR3 protein: CASGQSTEAFF; CDR3 DNA: TGTGCCAGCGGACAGTCCACTGAAGCTTTCTTT
V gene: TRBV6-5; D gene: TRBD1; J gene: TRBJ1-6; clone size: .; CDR3 protein: CASRRDRDSPLHF; CDR3 DNA: TGTGCCAGCAGACGGGACAGGGATTCACCCCTCCACTTT
V gene: TRBV29-1; D gene: TRBD1; J gene: TRBJ1-1; clone size: .; CDR3 protein: CSVATKGQTNTEAFF; CDR3 DNA: TGCAGCGTTGCTACTAAGGGACAGACGAACACTGAAGCTTTCTTT
V gene: TRBV5-5; D gene: TRBD1; J gene: TRBJ1-5; clone size: .; CDR3 protein: CASSLDRGYNQPQHF; CDR3 DNA: TGTGCCAGCAGCTTGGACAGGGGTTACAATCAGCCCCAGCATTTT
V gene: TRBV18; D gene: TRBD1; J gene: TRBJ1-1; clone size: few; CDR3 protein: CASSHLNGQGTIIEAFF; CDR3 DNA: TGTGCCAGCTCACACTTAAACGGACAGGGAACTATAATTGAAGCTTTCTTT
V gene: TRBV9; D gene: .; J gene: TRBJ1-1; clone size: .; CDR3 protein: CASSVIEMNTEAFF; CDR3 DNA: TGTGCCAGCAGCGTGATTGAGATGAACACTGAAGCTTTCTTT
V gene: TRBV15; D gene: TRBD1; J gene: TRBJ1-2; clone size: .; CDR3 protein: CATSRETGANYGYTF; CDR3 DNA: TGTGCCACCAGCAGAGAAACAGGGGCGAACTATGGCTACACCTTC
V gene: TRBV29-1; D gene: TRBD1; J gene: TRBJ1-6; clone size: .; CDR3 protein: CSAQDRAKGRSPLHF; CDR3 DNA: TGCAGCGCTCAGGACAGGGCGAAGGGGCGATCACCCCTCCACTTT
V gene: TRBV6-5; D gene: .; J gene: TRBJ1-5; clone size: .; CDR3 protein: CASRGQPWSNQPQHF; CDR3 DNA: TGTGCCAGCAGAGGACAGCCCTGGAGCAATCAGCCCCAGCATTTT
V gene: TRBV6-4; D gene: TRBD1; J gene: TRBJ2-7; clone size: few; CDR3 protein: CASSEATGGSYEQYF; CDR3 DNA: TGTGCCAGCAGTGAAGCGACAGGGGGAAGCTACGAGCAGTACTTC
V gene: TRBV19; D gene: .; J gene: TRBJ2-3; clone size: .; CDR3 protein: CASNRDTDTQYF; CDR3 DNA: TGTGCCAGTAATAGGGACACAGATACGCAGTATTTT